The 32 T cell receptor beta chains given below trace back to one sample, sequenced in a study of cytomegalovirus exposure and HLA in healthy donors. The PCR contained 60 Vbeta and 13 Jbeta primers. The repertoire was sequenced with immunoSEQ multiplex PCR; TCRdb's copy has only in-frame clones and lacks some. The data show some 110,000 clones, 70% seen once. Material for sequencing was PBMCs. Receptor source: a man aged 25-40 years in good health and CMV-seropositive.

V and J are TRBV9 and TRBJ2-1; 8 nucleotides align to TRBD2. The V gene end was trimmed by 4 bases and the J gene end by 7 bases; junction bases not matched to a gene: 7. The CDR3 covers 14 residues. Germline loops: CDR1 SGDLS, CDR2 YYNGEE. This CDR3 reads CASSTPTSGNEQFF. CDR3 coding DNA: TGTGCCAGCAGCACCCCCACTAGCGGAAATGAGCAGTTCTTC.

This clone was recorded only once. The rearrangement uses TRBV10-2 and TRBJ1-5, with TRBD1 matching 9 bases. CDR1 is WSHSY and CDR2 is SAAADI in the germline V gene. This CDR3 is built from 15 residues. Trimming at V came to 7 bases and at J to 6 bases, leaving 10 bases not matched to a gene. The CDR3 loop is CASTEQGALTQPQHF. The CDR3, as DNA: TGCGCCAGCACCGAACAGGGGGCGCTCACTCAGCCCCAGCATTTT.

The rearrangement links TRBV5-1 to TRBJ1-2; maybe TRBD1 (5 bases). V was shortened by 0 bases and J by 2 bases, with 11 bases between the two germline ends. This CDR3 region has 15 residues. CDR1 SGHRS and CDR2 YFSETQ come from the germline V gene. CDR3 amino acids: CASSLGGGTNYGYTF. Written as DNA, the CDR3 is TGCGCCAGCAGCTTGGGGGGAGGGACGAACTATGGCTACACCTTC.

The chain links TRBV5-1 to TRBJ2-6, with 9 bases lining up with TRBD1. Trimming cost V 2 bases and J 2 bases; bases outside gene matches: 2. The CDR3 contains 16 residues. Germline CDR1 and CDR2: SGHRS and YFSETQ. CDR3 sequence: CASSLTGGAGANVLTF. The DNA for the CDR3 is TGCGCCAGCAGCTTAACAGGGGGCGCTGGGGCCAACGTCCTGACTTTC.

In nucleotides, the CDR3 is TGTGCCTGGCCAAGCGGACGGCAACCTGGGGCCAACGTCCTGACTTTC. As protein: CAWPSGRQPGANVLTF. The rearrangement joins TRBV30 to TRBJ2-6, with a possible D match to TRBD2 (5 bases). CDR3 length equals 16 residues. The germline V and J ends were trimmed by 5 bases and 2 bases, with 16 bases remaining between them. Germline V gives CDR1 GTSNPN, CDR2 SVGIG (reference sequence).

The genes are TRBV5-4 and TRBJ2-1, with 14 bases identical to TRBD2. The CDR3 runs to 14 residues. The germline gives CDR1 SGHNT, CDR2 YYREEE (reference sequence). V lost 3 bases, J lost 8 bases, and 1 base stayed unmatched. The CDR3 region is CASSWGLAGDEQFF. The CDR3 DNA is TGTGCCAGCAGCTGGGGACTAGCGGGAGATGAGCAGTTCTTC.

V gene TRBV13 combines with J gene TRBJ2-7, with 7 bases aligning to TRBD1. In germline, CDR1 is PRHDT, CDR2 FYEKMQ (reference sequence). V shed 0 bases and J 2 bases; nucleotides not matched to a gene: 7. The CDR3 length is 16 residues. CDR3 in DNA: TGTGCCAGCAGCTTAGGCCTAACAGGGGTTACCTACGAGCAGTACGTC. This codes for CASSLGLTGVTYEQYV.

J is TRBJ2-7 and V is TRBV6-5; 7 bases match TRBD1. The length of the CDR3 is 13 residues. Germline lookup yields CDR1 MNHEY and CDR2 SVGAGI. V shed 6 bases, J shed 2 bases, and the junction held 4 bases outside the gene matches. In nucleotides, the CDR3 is TGTGCCAGCAGCCCAGGGACAGCCTACGAGCAGTACGTC. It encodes CASSPGTAYEQYV.

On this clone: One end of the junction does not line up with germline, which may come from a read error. The CDR3 protein is CSSSSLPGSDGYTF. DNA of the CDR3: TGTTCCAGCAGCTCCCTCCCAGGGTCGGATGGCTACACCTTC. The chain is built from TRBV7-9 and TRBJ1-2, with D tentatively TRBD1 (5 bases). Germline-derived CDR1 and CDR2 are SEHNR and FQNEAQ (reference sequence). The CDR3 is 14 residues long.

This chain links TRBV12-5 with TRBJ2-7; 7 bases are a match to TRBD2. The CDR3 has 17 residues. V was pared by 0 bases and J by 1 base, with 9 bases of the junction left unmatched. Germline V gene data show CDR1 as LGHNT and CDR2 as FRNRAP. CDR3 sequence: CASGLVRGVLLSYEQYF. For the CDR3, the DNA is TGTGCTAGTGGTTTGGTACGGGGGGTCCTACTTTCCTACGAGCAGTACTTC.

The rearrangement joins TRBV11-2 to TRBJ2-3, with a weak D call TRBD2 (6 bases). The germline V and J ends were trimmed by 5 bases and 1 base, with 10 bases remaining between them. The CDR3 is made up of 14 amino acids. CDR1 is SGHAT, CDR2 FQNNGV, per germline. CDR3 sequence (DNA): TGTGCCAGCAGCCCGGGAGTGGGCACAGATACGCAGTATTTT. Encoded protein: CASSPGVGTDTQYF. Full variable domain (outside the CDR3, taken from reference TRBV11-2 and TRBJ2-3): EAGVAQSPRYKIIEKRQSVAFWCNPISGHATLYWYQQILGQGPKLLIQFQNNGVVDDSQLPKDRFSAERLKGVDSTLKIQPAKLEDSAVYLCASSPGVGTDTQYFGPGTRLTVL.

The CDR3 DNA follows: TGTGCCAGTAGTAGAAGGGCGGACAGCGTCCAAGAGACCCAGTACTTC. This translates into CASSRRADSVQETQYF. The V call is TRBV19, the J call TRBJ2-5; D might be TRBD1 (6 bases). The CDR3 sequence is 16 residues long. Trimming took 4 bases from V and 1 from J, leaving 16 bases between them. The germline V gene has CDR1 LNHDA and CDR2 SQIVND (reference sequence).

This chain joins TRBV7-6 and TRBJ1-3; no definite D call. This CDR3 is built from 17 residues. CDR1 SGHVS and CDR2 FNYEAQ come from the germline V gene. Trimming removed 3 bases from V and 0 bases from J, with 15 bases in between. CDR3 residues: CASSFFSPGSSGNTIYF. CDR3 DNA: TGTGCCAGCAGCTTCTTCTCCCCCGGGTCCTCTGGAAACACCATATATTTT. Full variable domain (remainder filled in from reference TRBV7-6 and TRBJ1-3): GAGVSQSPRYKVTKRGQDVALRCDPISGHVSLYWYRQALGQGPEFLTYFNYEAQQDKSGLPNDRFSAERPEGSISTLTIQRTEQRDSAMYRCASSFFSPGSSGNTIYFGEGSWLTVV.

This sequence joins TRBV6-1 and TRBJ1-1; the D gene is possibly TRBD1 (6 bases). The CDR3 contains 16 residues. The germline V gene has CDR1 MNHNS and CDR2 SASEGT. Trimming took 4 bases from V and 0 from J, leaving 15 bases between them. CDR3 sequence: CASSVAGGGLNTEAFF. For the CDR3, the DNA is TGTGCCAGCAGTGTGGCTGGGGGCGGATTGAACACTGAAGCTTTCTTT.

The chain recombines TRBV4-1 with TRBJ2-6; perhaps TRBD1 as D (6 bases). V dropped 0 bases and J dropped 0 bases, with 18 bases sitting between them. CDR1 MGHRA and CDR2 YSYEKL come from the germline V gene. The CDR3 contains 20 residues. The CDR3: CASSQDRTGQRSSGANVLTF. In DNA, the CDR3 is TGCGCCAGCAGCCAAGATAGGACGGGACAAAGGAGCTCTGGGGCCAACGTCCTGACTTTC.

CDR3 in DNA: TGTGCCAGCAGCTTGAGTCGGGACAGGACCCTAAAAAACGTGTTTTTT. Its translation is CASSLSRDRTLKNVFF. V is TRBV5-6 and J is TRBJ1-4; 8 nucleotides line up with TRBD1. The CDR3 sequence is 16 residues long. The ends lost 1 base at V and 15 bases at J; junction bases unmatched: 17. Germline V gives CDR1 SGHDT, CDR2 YYEEEE.

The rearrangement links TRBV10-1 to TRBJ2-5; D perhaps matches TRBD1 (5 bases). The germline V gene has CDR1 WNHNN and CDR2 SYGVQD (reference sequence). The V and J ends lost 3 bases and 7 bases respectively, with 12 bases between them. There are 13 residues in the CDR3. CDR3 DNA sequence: TGCGCCAGCAGTGAAAGGGGAACTGGGACCCAGTACTTC. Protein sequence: CASSERGTGTQYF.

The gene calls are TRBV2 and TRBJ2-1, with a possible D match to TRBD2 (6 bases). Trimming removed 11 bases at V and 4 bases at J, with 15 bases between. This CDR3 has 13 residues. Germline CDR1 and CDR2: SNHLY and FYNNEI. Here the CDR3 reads CASRDSAYNEQFF. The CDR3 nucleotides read TGTGCCTCACGGGACTCCGCATACAATGAGCAGTTCTTC.

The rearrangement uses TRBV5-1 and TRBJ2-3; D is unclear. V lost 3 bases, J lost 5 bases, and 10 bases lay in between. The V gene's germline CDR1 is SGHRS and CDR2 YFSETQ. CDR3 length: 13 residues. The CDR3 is CASSSRPGDTQYF. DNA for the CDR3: TGCGCCAGCAGCTCCCGCCCGGGAGATACGCAGTATTTT. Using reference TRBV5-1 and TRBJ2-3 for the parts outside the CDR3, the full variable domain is KAGVTQTPRYLIKTRGQQVTLSCSPISGHRSVSWYQQTPGQGLQFLFEYFSETQRNKGNFPGRFSGRQFSNSRSEMNVSTLELGDSALYLCASSSRPGDTQYFGPGTRLTVL.

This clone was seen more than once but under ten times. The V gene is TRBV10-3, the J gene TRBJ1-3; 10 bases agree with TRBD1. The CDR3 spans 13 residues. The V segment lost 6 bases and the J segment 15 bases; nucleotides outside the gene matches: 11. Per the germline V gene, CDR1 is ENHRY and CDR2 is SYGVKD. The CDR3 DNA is TGTGCCATCAGCCCGGGACAGGGGAAAGGGGCATATTTT. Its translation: CAISPGQGKGAYF.

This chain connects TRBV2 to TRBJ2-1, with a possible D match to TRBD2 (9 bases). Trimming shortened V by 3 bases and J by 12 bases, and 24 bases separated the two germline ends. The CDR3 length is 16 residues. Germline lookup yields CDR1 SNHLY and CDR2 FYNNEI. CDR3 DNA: TGTGCCAGCAGTGACAGGGGGCGACCGCGGGAGGGATCGCAGTTCTTC. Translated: CASSDRGRPREGSQFF.

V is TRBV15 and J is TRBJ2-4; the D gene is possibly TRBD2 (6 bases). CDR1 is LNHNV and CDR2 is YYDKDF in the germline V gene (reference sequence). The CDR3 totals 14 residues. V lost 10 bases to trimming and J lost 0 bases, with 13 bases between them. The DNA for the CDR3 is TGTGCCAGCGGGCGGGATTTAGCCAAAAACATTCAGTACTTC. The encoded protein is CASGRDLAKNIQYF.

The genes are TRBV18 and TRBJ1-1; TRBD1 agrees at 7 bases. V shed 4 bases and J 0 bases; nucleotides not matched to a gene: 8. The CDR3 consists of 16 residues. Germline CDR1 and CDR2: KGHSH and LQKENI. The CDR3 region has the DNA TGTGCCAGCTCACGGGAATTACAGGGGATGAACACTGAAGCTTTCTTT. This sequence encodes CASSRELQGMNTEAFF.

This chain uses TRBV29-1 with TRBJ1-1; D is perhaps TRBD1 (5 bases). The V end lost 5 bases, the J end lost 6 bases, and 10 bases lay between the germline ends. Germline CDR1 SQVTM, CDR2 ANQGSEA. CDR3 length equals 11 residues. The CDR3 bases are TGCAGCGTTTCAGGAGGGGCTGAAGCTTTCTTT. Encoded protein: CSVSGGAEAFF.

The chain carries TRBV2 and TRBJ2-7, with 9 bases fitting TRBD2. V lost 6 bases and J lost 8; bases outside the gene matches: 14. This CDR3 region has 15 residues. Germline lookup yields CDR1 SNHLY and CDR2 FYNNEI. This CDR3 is CASSGGSSGRRKQYV. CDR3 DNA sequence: TGTGCCAGCAGCGGGGGAAGTAGCGGGAGAAGGAAGCAGTACGTC.

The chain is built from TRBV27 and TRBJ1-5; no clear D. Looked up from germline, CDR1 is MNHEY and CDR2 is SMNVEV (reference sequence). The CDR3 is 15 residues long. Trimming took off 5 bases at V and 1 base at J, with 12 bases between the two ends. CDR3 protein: CASSPLGISNQPQHF. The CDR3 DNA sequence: TGTGCCAGCAGTCCCCTCGGGATAAGCAATCAGCCCCAGCATTTT.

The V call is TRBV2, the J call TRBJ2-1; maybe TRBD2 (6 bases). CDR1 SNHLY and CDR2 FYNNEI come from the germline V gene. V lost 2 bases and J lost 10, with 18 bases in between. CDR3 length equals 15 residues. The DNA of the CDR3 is TGTGCCAGCAGTGAAAGAGCGGGTATTACGTGGGAGCAGTTCTTC. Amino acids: CASSERAGITWEQFF.

The CDR3 reads CASSPTSGGSGANVLTF. In DNA form, the CDR3 reads TGCGCCAGCAGCCCGACTAGCGGGGGCTCTGGGGCCAACGTCCTGACTTTC. The rearrangement links TRBV5-1 to TRBJ2-6, with 12 bases lining up with TRBD2. Germline CDR1 is SGHRS and CDR2 is YFSETQ. The CDR3 sequence is 17 residues long. V gave up 4 bases and J gave up 0 bases; unmatched junction bases: 2.

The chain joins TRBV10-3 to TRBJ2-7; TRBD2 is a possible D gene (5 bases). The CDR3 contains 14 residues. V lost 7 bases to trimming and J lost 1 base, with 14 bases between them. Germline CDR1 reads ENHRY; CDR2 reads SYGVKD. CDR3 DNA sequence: TGTGCCATCATGCTAGCAAACTTTTCCTACGAGCAGTACGTC. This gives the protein CAIMLANFSYEQYV.

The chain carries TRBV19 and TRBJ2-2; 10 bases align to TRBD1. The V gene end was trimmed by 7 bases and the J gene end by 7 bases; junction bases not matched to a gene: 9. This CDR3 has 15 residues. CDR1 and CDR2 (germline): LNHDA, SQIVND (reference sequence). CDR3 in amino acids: CASTRGQGLHGELFF. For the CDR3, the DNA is TGTGCCAGTACCCGGGGACAGGGGTTACACGGGGAGCTGTTTTTT.

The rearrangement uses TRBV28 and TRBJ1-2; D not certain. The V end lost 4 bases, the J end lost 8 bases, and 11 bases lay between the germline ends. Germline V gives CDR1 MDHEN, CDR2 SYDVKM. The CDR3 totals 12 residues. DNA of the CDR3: TGTGCCAGCAGTTCCTCCCTGCGGGGCTACACCTTC. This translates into CASSSSLRGYTF.

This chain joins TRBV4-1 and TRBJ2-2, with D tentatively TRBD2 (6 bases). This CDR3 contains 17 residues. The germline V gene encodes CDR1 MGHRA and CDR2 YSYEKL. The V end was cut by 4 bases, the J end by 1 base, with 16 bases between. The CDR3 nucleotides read TGCGCCAGCAGCCCTGCCTCTACCGGGAGGAACACCGGGGAGCTGTTTTTT. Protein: CASSPASTGRNTGELFF.